The sequence of this T cell receptor (beta chain) was determined in a study of post-analysis software for immune sequencing data. As for the study in general: Included courses were relapsing-remitting and secondary progressive multiple sclerosis; progressive-relapsing multiple sclerosis was also included. The study's findings and limits: Controls had lower frequencies than patients of four or five TRBV segments, which included TRBV5-6, TRBV5-1 and TRBV20-1. Multiple sclerosis patients had significantly lower normalized Chao1 diversity than controls. Samples from one preparation batch, clustered by F measure, grouped strongly together.

Presence of unique molecular identifiers characterized the TCR beta cDNA libraries. Out of roughly 0.95 to 10 million T cells, hundreds of thousands of cDNA molecules were generated. TCRdb processed the PCR reads anew with MiXCR; each CDR3 protein has one entry. Of about 200,000 distinct CDR3 sequences listed, around 30% are singletons. CDR3 size: 13 residues. V dropped 6 bases and J dropped 12 bases, with 21 bases sitting between them. Germline CDR1 is MNHNY and CDR2 is SVGAGI (reference sequence). This clonotype was found many times. Its antigen is unknown. The sequenced sample consisted of blood. This TCR was sampled from a girl aged 2-17 years with multiple sclerosis. The J gene is TRBJ2-7, the V gene TRBV6-6, with D maybe TRBD2 (5 bases). CDR3 amino acids: CASSSPNEGSRYF. The DNA of the CDR3 is TGTGCCAGCAGCTCACCCAATGAGGGCAGCCGGTACTTC.